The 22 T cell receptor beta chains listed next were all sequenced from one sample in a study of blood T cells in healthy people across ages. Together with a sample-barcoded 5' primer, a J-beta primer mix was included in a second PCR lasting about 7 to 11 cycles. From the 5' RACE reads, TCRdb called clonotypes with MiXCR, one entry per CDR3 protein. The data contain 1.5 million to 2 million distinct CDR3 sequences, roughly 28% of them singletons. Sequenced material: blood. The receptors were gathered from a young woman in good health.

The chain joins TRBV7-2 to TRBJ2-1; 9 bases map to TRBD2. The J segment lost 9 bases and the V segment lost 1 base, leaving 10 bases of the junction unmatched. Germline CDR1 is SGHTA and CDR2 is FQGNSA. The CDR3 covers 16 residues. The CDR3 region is CASSLVAGGPGIEQFF. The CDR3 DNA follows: TGTGCCAGCAGCTTAGTGGCGGGAGGGCCGGGCATTGAGCAGTTCTTC.

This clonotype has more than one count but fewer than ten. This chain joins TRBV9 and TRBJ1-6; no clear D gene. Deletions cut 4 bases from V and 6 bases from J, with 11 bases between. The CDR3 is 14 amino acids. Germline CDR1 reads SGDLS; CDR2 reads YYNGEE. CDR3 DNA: TGTGCCAGCAGCACCGGATTAATTAATTCACCCCTCCACTTT. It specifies CASSTGLINSPLHF.

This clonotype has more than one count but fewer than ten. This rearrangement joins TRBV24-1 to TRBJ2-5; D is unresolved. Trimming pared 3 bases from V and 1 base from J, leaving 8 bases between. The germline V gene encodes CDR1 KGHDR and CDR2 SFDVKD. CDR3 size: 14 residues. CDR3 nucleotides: TGTGCCACCAGTGATGCAGATACCCAAGAGACCCAGTACTTC. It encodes CATSDADTQETQYF.

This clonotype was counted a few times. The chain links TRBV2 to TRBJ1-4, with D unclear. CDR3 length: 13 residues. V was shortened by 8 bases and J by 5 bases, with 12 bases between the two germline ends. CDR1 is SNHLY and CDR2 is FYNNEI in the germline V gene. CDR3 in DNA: TGTGCCAGCGCAGGCCGCACAAATGAAAAACTGTTTTTT. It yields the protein CASAGRTNEKLFF.

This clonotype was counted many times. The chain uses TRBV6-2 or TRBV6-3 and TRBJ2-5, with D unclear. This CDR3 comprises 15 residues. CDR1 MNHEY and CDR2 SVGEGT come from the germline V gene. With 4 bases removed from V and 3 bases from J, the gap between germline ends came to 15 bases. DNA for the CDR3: TGTGCCAGCAGTTTCCCGCCCGCCGGAAAAGAGACCCAGTACTTC. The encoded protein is CASSFPPAGKETQYF.

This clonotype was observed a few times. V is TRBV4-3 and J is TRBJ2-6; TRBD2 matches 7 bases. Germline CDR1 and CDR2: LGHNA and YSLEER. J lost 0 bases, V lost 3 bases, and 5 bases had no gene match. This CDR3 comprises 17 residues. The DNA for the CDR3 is TGCGCCAGCAGCCACCTAGCGGCTCTCTCTGGGGCCAACGTCCTGACTTTC. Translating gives CASSHLAALSGANVLTF.

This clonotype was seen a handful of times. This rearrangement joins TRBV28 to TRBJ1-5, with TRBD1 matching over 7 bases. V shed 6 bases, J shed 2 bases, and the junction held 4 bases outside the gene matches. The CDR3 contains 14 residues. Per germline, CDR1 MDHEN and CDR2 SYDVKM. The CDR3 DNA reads TGTGCCAGCAGGGTCCAGGGGGGCAATCAGCCCCAGCATTTT. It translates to CASRVQGGNQPQHF. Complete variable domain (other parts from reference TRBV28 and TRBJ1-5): DVKVTQSSRYLVKRTGEKVFLECVQDMDHENMFWYRQDPGLGLRLIYFSYDVKMKEKGDIPEGYSVSREKKERFSLILESASTNQTSMYLCASRVQGGNQPQHFGDGTRLSIL.

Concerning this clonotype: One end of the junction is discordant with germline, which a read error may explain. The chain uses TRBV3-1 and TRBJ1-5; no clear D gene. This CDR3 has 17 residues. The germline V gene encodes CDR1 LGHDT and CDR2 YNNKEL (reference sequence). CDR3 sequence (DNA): TGTGCCAGTAGCCAAGGAGGAGGTGCGGGCCACAATCAGCCCCAGCATTTT. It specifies CASSQGGGAGHNQPQHF. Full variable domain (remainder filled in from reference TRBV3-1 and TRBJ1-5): DTAVSQTPKYLVTQMGNDKSIKCEQNLGHDTMYWYKQDSKKFLKIMFSYNNKELIINETVPNRFSPKSPDKAHLNLHINSLELGDSAVYFCASSQGGGAGHNQPQHFGDGTRLSIL.

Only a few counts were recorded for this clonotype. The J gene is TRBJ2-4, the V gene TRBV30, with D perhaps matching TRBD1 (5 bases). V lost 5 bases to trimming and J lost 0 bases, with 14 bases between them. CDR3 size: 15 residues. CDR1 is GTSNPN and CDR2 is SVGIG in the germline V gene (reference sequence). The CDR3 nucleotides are TGTGCCTGGGGAACAGGAACATTAGCCAAAAACATTCAGTACTTC. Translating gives CAWGTGTLAKNIQYF.

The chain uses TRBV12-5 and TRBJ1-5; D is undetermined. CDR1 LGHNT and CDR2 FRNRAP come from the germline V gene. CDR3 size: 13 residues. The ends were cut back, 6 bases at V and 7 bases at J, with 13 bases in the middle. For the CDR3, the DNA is TGTGCTAGTGGGCTAATGGGGATACAGCCCCAGCATTTT. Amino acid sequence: CASGLMGIQPQHF.

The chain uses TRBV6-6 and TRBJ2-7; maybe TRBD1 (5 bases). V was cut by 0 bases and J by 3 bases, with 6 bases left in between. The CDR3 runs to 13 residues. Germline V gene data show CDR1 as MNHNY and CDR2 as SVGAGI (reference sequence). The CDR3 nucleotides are TGTGCCAGCAGTTACTCGGACAACTACGAGCAGTACTTC. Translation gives CASSYSDNYEQYF.

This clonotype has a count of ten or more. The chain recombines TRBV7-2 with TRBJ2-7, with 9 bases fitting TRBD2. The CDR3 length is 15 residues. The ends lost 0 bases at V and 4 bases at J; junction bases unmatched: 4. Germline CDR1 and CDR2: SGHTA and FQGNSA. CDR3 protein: CASSLASGSWYEQYF. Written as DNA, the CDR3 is TGTGCCAGCAGCTTAGCTAGCGGGAGTTGGTACGAGCAGTACTTC.

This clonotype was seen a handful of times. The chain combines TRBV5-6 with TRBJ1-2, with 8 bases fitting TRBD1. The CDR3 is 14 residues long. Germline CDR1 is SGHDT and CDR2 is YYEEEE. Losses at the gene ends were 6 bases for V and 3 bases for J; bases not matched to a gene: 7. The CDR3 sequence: CASTAGTGDYGYTF. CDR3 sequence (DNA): TGTGCCAGCACGGCCGGGACAGGAGACTATGGCTACACCTTC.

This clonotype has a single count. The CDR3 DNA is TGCAGCGGCGGGGGTGAGCAGTTCTTC. Amino acid sequence: CSGGGEQFF. The chain recombines TRBV29-1 with TRBJ2-1; TRBD2 matches at 7 bases. The J segment lost 9 bases and the V segment lost 7 bases, leaving 0 bases of the junction unmatched. This CDR3 spans 9 amino acids. Germline V gene lookup returns CDR1 SQVTM and CDR2 ANQGSEA.

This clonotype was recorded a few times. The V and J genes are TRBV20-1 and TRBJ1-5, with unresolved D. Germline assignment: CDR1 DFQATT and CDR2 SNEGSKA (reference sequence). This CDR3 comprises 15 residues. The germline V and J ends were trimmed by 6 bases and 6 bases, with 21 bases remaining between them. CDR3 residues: CSASDGGRRGQPQHF. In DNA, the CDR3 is TGCAGTGCCTCGGATGGAGGGAGGAGAGGTCAGCCCCAGCATTTT.

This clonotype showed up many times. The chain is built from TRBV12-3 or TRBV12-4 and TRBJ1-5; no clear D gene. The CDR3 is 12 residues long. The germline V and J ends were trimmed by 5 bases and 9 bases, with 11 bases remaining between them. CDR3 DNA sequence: TGTGCCAGCAGTCCACCCGGATCGCCCCAGCATTTT. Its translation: CASSPPGSPQHF.

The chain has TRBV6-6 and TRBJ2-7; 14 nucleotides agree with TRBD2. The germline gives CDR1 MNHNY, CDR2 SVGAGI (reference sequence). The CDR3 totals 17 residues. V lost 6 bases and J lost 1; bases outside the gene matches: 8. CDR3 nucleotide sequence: TGTGCCAGCAGCCAGCCCGGACTAGCGGGAGGTTCCTACGAGCAGTACTTC. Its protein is CASSQPGLAGGSYEQYF.

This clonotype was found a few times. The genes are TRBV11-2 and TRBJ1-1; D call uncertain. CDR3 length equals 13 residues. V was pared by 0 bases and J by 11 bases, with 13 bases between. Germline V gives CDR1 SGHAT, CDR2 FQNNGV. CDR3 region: CASSLDAHENAFF. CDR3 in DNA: TGTGCCAGCAGCTTAGACGCCCACGAGAATGCTTTCTTT.

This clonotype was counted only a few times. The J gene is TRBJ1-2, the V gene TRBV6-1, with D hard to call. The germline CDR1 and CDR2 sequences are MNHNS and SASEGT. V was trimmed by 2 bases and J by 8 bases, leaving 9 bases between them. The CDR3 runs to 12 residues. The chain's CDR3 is CASSELGGGYTF. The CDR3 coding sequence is TGTGCCAGCAGTGAACTGGGCGGAGGCTACACCTTC.

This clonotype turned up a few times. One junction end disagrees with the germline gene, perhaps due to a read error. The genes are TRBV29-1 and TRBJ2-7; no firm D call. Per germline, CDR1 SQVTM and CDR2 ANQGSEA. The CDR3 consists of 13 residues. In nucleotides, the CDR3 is TGCGGCGTTGGATCCCTGAGCTCCTACGAGCAGTACTTC. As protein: CGVGSLSSYEQYF.

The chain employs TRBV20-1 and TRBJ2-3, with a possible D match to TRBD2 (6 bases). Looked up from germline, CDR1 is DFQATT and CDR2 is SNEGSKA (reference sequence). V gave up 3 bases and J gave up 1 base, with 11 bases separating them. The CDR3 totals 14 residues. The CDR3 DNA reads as TGCAGTGCTAGTGAAGCTAGCGGCACAGATACGCAGTATTTT. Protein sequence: CSASEASGTDTQYF.

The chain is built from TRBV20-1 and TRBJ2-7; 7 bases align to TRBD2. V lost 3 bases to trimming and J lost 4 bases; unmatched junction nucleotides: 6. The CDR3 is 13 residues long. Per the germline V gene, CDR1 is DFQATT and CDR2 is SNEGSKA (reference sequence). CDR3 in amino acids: CSASDLAAYEQYF. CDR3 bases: TGCAGTGCTAGTGACCTAGCGGCATACGAGCAGTACTTC.